This TCR beta chain was sequenced in a study of tumor and adjacent non-tumor tissue in lung cancer. About the research overall: Aged 31 to 76 years, patients included roughly eleven men and a few women with stage I to III disease.

Regarding this clonotype: No antigen is known for it. Relative to the germline gene, one junction end is altered; a read error may explain this.

The template was RNA from unsorted bulk tissue. Donors were chemotherapy-naive, newly diagnosed lung cancer surgical patients in China, August–late 2014. TCRbeta libraries were built with three rounds of nested PCR, modified from ARM-PCR. TCRdb independently ran MiXCR on the multiplex PCR reads; one entry per CDR3 protein. This table has fewer than 85,000 distinct CDR3 sequences, around 86% appearing once. General study points: In normal lung, the top 100 clones were significantly more dominant than in tumor.

The sequenced material came from lung tumor tissue. The receptor's source is a woman aged 50 to 60 with non-small cell lung cancer.

As DNA, the CDR3 is TGTGCCAGCAGTTTATCAGGGCAAGAGACCCGGTACTTC. Protein product: CASSLSGQETRYF. This chain links TRBV12-3 or TRBV12-4 with TRBJ2-5, with D maybe TRBD1 (5 bases). There are 13 residues in the CDR3.